Only a few counts were recorded for the clone carrying this T cell receptor beta chain. The sample comes from a study of blood T cell repertoires in COVID-19. For the study at large: Nucleic acid was either cDNA or gDNA, and it came from T cells, B-cell-depleted T cells, or PBMCs.

Source study methods: How many nucleated cells were present was estimated from reference gene primer amplification. Data came from immunoSEQ multiplex PCR; TCRdb stores just in-frame clones and leaves some out. That table furnishes V, J and clone size, whereas the DNA furnished D and trimming. The data contain approximately 260,000 clones, 82% of them seen just once; the ten biggest clones take up 4% to 6%. Germline assignment: CDR1 SGHRS and CDR2 YFSETQ. Deletions cut 8 bases from V and 1 base from J, with 10 bases between. The CDR3 has 12 amino acids. This sequence was found in a woman older than 75 with active or convalescent COVID-19. The sample comprised peripheral blood. The rearrangement links TRBV5-1 to TRBJ2-7, with D possibly TRBD2 on 5 matching bases. CDR3 sequence (DNA): TGCGCCAGTTGGGAGAAGTCCTACGAGCAGTACTTC. It is translated as CASWEKSYEQYF.